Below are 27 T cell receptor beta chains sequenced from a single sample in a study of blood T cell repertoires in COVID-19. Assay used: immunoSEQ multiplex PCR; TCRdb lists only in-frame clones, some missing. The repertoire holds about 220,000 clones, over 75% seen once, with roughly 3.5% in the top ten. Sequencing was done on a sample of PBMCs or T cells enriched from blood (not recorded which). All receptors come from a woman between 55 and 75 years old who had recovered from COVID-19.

The CDR3 spells CASSPQRGSGELFF. The CDR3 bases are TGTGCCAGCAGTCCCCAGAGAGGGAGCGGGGAGCTGTTTTTT. The rearrangement joins TRBV6-2 or TRBV6-3 to TRBJ2-2, with D possibly being TRBD2 (5 bases). This CDR3 region has 14 residues. Trimming took 5 bases from V and 7 from J, leaving 14 bases between them. Germline CDR1 and CDR2: MNHEY and SVGEGT.

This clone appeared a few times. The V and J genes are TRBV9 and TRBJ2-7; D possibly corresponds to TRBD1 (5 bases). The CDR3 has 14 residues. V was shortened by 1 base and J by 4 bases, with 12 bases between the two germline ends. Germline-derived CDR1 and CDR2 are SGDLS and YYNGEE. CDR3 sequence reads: CASSVSGQGYEQYF. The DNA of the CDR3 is TGTGCCAGCAGCGTATCAGGGCAGGGTTACGAGCAGTACTTC.

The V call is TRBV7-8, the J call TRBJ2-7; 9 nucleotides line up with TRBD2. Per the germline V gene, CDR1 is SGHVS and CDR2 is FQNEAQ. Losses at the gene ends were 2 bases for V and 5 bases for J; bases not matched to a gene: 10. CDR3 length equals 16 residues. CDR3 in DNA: TGTGCCAGCAGCTTAAAAGCGGGAGGCCCCTCGGACGAGCAGTACTTC. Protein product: CASSLKAGGPSDEQYF.

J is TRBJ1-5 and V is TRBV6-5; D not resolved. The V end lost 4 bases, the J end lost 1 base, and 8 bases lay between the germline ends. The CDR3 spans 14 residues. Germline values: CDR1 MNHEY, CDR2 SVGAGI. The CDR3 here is CASSSTESNQPQHF. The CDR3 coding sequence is TGTGCCAGCAGTTCTACAGAGAGCAATCAGCCCCAGCATTTT.

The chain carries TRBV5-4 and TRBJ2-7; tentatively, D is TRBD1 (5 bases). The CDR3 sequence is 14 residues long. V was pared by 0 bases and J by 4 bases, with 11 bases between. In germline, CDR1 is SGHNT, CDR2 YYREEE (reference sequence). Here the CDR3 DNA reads TGTGCCAGCAGCTTGGTGGCAGGGAAATACGAGCAGTACTTC. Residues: CASSLVAGKYEQYF.

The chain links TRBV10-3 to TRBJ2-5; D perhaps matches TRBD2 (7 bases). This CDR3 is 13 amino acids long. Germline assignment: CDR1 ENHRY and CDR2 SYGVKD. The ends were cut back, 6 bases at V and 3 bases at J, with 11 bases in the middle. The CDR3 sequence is CAIRGGGEETQYF. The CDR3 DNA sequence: TGTGCCATCAGAGGGGGAGGGGAAGAGACCCAGTACTTC.

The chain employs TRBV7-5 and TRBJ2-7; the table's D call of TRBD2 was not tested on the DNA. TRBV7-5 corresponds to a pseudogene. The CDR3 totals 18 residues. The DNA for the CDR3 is TGTGTCAGAAGCTTAAAAACCGACCCCGGGACTAGACATGAAGAGCAGTACTTC. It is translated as CVRSLKTDPGTRHEEQYF.

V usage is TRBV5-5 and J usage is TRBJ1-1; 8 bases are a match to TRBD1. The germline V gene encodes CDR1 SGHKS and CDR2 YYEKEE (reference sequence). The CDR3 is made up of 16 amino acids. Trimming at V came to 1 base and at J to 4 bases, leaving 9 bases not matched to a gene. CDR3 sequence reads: CASSLTPNRGGTEAFF. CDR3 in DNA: TGTGCCAGCAGCTTGACCCCCAACAGGGGGGGCACTGAAGCTTTCTTT. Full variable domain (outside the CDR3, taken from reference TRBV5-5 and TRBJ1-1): DAGVTQSPTHLIKTRGQQVTLRCSPISGHKSVSWYQQVLGQGPQFIFQYYEKEERGRGNFPDRFSARQFPNYSSELNVNALLLGDSALYLCASSLTPNRGGTEAFFGQGTRLTVV.

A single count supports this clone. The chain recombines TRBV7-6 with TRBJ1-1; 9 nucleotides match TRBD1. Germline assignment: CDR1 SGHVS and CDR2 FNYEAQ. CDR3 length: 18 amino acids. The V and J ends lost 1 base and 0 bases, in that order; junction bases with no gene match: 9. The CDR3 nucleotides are TGTGCCAGCAGCTTAGAGTGGACAGGGGCCGGCATGAACACTGAAGCTTTCTTT. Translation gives CASSLEWTGAGMNTEAFF.

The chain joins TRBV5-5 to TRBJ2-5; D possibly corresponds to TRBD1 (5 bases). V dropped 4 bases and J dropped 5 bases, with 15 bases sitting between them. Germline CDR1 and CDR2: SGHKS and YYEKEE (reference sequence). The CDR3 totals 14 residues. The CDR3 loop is CASSRDQGTETQYF. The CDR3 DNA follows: TGTGCCAGCAGCCGAGATCAGGGAACTGAGACCCAGTACTTC.

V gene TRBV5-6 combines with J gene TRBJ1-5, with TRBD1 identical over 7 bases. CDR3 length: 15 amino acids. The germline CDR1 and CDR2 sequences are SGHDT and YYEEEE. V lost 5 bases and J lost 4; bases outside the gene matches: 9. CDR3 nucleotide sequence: TGTGCCAGCAGTTCCGGGACAGTGGGAAATCAGCCCCAGCATTTT. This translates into CASSSGTVGNQPQHF.

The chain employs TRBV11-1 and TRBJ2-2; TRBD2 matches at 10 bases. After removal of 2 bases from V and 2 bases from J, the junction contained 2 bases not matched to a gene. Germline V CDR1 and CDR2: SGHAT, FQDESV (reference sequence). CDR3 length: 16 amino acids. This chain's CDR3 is CASSLRTSGNTGELFF. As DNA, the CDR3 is TGTGCCAGCAGCTTAAGGACTAGCGGAAACACCGGGGAGCTGTTTTTT.

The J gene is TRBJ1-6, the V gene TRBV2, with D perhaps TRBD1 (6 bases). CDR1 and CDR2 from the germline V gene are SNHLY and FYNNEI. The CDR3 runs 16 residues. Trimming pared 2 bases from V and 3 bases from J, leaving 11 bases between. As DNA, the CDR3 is TGTGCCAGCAGTGAACAGGGGCTCGACTATAATTCACCCCTCCACTTT. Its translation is CASSEQGLDYNSPLHF.

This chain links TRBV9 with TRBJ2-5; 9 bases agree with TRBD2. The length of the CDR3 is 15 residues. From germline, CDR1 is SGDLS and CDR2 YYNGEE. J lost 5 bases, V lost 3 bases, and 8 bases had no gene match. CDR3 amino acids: CASSGTAGGWETQYF. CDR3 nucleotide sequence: TGTGCCAGCAGCGGGACAGCGGGGGGTTGGGAGACCCAGTACTTC.

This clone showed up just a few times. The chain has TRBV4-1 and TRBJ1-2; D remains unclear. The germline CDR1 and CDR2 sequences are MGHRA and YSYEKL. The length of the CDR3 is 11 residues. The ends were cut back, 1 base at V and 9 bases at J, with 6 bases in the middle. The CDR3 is CASSQGTSYTF. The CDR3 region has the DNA TGCGCCAGCAGCCAAGGGACTAGCTACACCTTC.

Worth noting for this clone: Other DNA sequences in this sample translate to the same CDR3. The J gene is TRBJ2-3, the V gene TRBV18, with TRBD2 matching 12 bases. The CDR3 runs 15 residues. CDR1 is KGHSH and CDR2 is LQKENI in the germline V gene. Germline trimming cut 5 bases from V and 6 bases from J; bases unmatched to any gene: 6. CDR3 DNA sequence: TGTGCCAGCTCATCGACTAGCGGGGGTACCGATACGCAGTATTTT. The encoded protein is CASSSTSGGTDTQYF.

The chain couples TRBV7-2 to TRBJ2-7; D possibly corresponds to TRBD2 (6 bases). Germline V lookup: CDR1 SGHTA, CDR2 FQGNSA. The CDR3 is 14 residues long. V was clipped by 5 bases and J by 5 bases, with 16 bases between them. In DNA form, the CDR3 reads TGTGCCAGCAGCCCTTCGCGGGGTCCCCACGAGCAGTACTTC. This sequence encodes CASSPSRGPHEQYF.

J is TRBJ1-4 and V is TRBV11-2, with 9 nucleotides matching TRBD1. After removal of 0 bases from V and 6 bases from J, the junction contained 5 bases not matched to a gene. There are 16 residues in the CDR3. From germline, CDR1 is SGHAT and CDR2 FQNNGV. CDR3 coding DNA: TGTGCCAGCAGCTTAGATGTGGGACAGGGCCATGAAAAACTGTTTTTT. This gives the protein CASSLDVGQGHEKLFF. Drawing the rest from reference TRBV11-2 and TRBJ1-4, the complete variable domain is EAGVAQSPRYKIIEKRQSVAFWCNPISGHATLYWYQQILGQGPKLLIQFQNNGVVDDSQLPKDRFSAERLKGVDSTLKIQPAKLEDSAVYLCASSLDVGQGHEKLFFGSGTQLSVL.

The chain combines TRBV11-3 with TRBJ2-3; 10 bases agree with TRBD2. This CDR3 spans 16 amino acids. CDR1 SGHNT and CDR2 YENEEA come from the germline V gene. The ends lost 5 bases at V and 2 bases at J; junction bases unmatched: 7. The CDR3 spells CASSRRSGRNTDTQYF. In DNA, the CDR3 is TGTGCCAGCAGCCGACGTAGCGGGAGGAACACAGATACGCAGTATTTT.

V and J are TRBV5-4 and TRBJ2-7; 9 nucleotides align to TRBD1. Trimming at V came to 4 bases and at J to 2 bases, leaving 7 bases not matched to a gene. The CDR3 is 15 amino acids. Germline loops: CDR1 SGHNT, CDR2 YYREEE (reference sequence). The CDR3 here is CASSRPGQGTYEQYF. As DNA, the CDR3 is TGTGCCAGCAGCAGACCGGGACAGGGAACCTACGAGCAGTACTTC. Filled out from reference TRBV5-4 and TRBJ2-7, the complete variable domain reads ETGVTQSPTHLIKTRGQQVTLRCSSQSGHNTVSWYQQALGQGPQFIFQYYREEENGRGNFPPRFSGLQFPNYSSELNVNALELDDSALYLCASSRPGQGTYEQYFGPGTRLTVT.

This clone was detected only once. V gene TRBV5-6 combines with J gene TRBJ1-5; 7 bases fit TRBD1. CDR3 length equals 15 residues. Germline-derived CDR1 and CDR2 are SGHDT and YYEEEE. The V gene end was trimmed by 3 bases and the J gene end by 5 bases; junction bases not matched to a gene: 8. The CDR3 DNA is TGTGCCAGCAGCTCGCTCCGGGACAGCTATCAGCCCCAGCATTTT. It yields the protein CASSSLRDSYQPQHF.

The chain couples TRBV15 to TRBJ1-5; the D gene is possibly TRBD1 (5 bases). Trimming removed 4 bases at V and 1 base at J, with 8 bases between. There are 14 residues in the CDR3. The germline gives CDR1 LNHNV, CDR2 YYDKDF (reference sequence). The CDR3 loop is CATSNGGSNQPQHF. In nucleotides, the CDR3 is TGTGCCACCAGCAACGGGGGAAGCAATCAGCCCCAGCATTTT. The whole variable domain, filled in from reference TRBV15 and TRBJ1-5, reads DAMVIQNPRYQVTQFGKPVTLSCSQTLNHNVMYWYQQKSSQAPKLLFHYYDKDFNNEADTPDNFQSRRPNTSFCFLDIRSPGLGDTAMYLCATSNGGSNQPQHFGDGTRLSIL.

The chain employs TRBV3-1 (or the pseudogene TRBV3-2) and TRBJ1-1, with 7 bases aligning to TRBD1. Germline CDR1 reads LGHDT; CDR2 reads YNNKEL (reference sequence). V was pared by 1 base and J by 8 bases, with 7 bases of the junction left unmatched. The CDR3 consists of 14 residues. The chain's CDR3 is CASSQVPGGVEAFF. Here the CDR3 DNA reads TGTGCCAGCAGCCAAGTGCCAGGGGGTGTAGAAGCTTTCTTT.

The DNA of the CDR3 is TGTGCCAGCAGCTTCGCGGGACAGGGCACCAATTCACCCCTCCACTTT. Its translation is CASSFAGQGTNSPLHF. The rearrangement joins TRBV7-8 to TRBJ1-6; 9 nucleotides align to TRBD1. Germline V gives CDR1 SGHVS, CDR2 FQNEAQ. The V segment lost 3 bases and the J segment 7 bases; nucleotides outside the gene matches: 7. The CDR3 has 16 residues. Full variable domain (outside the CDR3, taken from reference TRBV7-8 and TRBJ1-6): GAGVSQSPRYKVAKRGQDVALRCDPISGHVSLFWYQQALGQGPEFLTYFQNEAQLDKSGLPSDRFFAERPEGSVSTLKIQRTQQEDSAVYLCASSFAGQGTNSPLHFGNGTRLTVT.

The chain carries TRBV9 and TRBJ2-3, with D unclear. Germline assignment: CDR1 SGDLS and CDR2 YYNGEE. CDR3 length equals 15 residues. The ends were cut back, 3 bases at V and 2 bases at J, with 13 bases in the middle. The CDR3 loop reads CASSAGRQDTDTQYF. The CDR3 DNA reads TGTGCCAGCAGCGCAGGAAGGCAGGACACAGATACGCAGTATTTT.

This CDR3 is CAISESVRGTGNTIYF. CDR3 bases: TGTGCCATCAGTGAGTCTGTCAGGGGGACTGGAAACACCATATATTTT. The chain recombines TRBV10-3 with TRBJ1-3; 7 positions agree with TRBD1. The J segment lost 2 bases and the V segment lost 0 bases, leaving 4 bases of the junction unmatched. Germline CDR1 is ENHRY and CDR2 is SYGVKD. This CDR3 contains 16 residues.

The CDR3, as DNA: TGTGCCAGCAGTGAAGGACAGGGGGCGAACAATCAGCCCCAGCATTTT. It is translated as CASSEGQGANNQPQHF. The chain links TRBV2 to TRBJ1-5, with 10 bases aligning to TRBD1. The CDR3 has 16 residues. Germline loops: CDR1 SNHLY, CDR2 FYNNEI. V lost 1 base, J lost 3 bases, and 3 bases stayed unmatched.